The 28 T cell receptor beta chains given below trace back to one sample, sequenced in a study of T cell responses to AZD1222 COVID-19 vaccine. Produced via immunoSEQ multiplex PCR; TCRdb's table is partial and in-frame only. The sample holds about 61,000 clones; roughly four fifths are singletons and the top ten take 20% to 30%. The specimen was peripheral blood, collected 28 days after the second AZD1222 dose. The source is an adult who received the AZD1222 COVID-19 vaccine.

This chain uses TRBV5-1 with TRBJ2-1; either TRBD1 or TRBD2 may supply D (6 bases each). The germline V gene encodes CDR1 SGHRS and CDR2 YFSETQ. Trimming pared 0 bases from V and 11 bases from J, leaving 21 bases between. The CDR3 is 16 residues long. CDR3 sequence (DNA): TGCGCCAGCAGCTTGGAGATGGGGGCCGGGAGTAATAAGCAGTTCTTC. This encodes CASSLEMGAGSNKQFF.

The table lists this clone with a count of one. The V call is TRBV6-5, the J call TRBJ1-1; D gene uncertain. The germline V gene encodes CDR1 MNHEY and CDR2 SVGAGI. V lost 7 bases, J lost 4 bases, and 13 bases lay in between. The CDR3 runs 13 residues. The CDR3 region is CASKTRGPTEAFF. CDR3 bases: TGTGCCAGCAAGACCCGAGGACCCACTGAAGCTTTCTTT.

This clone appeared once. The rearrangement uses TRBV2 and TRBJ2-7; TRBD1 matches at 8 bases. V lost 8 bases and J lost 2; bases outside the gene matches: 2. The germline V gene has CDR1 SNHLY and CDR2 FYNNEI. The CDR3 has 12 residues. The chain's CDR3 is CASWTGPYEQYF. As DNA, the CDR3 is TGTGCCAGCTGGACAGGGCCCTACGAGCAGTACTTC.

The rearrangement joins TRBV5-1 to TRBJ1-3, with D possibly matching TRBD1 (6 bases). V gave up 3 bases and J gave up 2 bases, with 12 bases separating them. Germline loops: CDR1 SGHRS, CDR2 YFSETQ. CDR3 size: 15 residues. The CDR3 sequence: CASSSGQQTGNTIYF. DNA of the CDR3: TGCGCCAGCAGCTCCGGACAGCAGACTGGAAACACCATATATTTT.

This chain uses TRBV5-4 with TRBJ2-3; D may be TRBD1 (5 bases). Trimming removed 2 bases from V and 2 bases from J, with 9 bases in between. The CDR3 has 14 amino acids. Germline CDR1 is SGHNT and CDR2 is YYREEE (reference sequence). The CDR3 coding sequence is TGTGCCAGCAGCTTTAAGACAGCCACAGATACGCAGTATTTT. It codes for CASSFKTATDTQYF.

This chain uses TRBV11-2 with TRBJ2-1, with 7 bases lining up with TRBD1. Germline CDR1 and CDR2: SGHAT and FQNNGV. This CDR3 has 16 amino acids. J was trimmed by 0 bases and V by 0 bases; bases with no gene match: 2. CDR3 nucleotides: TGTGCCAGCAGCTTAGAAGGGGGCCGCTCCTACAATGAGCAGTTCTTC. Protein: CASSLEGGRSYNEQFF. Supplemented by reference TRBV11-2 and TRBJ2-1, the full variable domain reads EAGVAQSPRYKIIEKRQSVAFWCNPISGHATLYWYQQILGQGPKLLIQFQNNGVVDDSQLPKDRFSAERLKGVDSTLKIQPAKLEDSAVYLCASSLEGGRSYNEQFFGPGTRLTVL.

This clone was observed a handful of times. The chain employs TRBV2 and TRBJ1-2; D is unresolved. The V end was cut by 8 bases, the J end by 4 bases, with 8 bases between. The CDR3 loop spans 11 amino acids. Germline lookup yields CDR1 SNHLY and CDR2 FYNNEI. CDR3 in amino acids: CASSTLYGYTF. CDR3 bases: TGTGCCAGCTCGACACTCTATGGCTACACCTTC.

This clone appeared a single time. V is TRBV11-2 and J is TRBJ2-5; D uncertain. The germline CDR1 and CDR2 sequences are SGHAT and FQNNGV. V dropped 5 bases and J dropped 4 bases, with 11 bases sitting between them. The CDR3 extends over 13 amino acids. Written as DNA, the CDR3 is TGTGCCAGCAGCGTCAGACCCCGAGAGACCCAGTACTTC. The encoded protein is CASSVRPRETQYF.

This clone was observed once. For the CDR3, the DNA is TGTGCCAGCAGCTTAGTGCGGGACAGGTTAACAGATACGCAGTATTTT. Its translation is CASSLVRDRLTDTQYF. The V and J genes are TRBV7-8 and TRBJ2-3, with 8 bases identical to TRBD1. Trimming removed 1 base from V and 3 bases from J; junction bases left unmatched: 6. The germline V gene has CDR1 SGHVS and CDR2 FQNEAQ. CDR3 length: 16 residues.

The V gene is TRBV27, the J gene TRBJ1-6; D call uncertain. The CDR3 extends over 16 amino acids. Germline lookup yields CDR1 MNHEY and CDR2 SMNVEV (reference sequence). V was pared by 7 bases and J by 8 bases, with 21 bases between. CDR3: CASKVRWSSVDSPLHF. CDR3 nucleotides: TGTGCCAGCAAGGTTCGTTGGTCGAGTGTCGATTCACCCCTCCACTTT.

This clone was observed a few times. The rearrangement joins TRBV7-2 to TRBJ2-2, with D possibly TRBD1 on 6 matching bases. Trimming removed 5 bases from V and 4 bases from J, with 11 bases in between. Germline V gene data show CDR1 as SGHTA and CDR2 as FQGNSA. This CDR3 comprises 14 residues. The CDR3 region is CASSAEGVTGELFF. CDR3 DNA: TGTGCCAGCAGCGCCGAGGGGGTCACCGGGGAGCTGTTTTTT.

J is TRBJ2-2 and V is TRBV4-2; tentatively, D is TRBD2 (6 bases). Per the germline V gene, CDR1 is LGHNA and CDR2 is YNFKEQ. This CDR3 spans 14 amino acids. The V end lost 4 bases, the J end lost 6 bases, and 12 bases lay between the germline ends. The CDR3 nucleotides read TGTGCCAGCAGCCCCTCAAGCGGGTCCGGGGAGCTGTTTTTT. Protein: CASSPSSGSGELFF.

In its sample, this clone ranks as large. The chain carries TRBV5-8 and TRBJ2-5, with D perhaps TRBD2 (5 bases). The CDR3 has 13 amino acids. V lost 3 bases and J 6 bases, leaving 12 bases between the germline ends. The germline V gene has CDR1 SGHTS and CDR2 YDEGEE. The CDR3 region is CASSSIAFQTQYF. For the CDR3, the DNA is TGTGCCAGCAGCTCCATAGCGTTTCAGACCCAGTACTTC.

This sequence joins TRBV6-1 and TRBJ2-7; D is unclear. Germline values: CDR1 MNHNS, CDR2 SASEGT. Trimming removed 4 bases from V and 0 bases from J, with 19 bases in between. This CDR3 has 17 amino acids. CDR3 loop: CASSALPPGRSSYEQYF. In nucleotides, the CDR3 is TGTGCCAGCAGTGCTCTCCCACCAGGCCGGAGCTCCTACGAGCAGTACTTC.

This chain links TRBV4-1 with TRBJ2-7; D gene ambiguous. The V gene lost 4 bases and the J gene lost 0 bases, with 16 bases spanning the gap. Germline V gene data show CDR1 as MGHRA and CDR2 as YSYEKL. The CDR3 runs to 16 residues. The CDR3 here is CASSRSEESSSYEQYF. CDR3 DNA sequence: TGCGCCAGCAGCCGTTCAGAGGAGTCCAGCTCCTACGAGCAGTACTTC.

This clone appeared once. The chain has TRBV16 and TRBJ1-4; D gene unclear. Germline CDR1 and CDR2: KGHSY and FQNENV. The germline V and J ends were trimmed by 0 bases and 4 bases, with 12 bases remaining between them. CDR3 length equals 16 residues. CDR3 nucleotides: TGTGCCAGCAGCCAATCCCTGGCCCTTTTTAATGAAAAACTGTTTTTT. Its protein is CASSQSLALFNEKLFF.

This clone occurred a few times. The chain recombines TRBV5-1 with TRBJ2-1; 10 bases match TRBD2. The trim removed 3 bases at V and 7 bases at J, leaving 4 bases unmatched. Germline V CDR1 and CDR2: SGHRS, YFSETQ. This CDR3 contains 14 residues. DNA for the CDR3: TGCGCCAGCAGCTCCGAGCGGGAGGGTAATGAGCAGTTCTTC. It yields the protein CASSSEREGNEQFF.

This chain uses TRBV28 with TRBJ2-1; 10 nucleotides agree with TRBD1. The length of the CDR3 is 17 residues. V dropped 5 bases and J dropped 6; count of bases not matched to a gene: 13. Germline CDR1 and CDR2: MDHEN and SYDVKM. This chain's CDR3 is CASSVPRGTGVRNEQFF. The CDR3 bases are TGTGCCAGCAGTGTCCCCAGGGGGACAGGGGTTCGCAATGAGCAGTTCTTC.

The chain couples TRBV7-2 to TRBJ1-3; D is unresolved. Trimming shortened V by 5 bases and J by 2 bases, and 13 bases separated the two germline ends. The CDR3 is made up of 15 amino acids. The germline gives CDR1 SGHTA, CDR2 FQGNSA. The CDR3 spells CASSPQTAPGNTIYF. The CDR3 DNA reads TGTGCCAGCAGCCCCCAGACGGCACCTGGAAACACCATATATTTT.

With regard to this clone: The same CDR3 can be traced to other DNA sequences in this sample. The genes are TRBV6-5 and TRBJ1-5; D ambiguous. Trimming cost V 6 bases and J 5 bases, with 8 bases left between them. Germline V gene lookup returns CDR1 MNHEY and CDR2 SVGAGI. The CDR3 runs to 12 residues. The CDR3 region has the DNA TGTGCCAGCAGGACCGGGGATCAGCCCCAGCATTTT. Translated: CASRTGDQPQHF.

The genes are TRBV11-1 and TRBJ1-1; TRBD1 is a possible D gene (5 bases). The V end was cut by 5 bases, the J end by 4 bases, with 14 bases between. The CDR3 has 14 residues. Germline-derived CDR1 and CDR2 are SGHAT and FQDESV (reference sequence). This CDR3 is CASSAMSRGTEAFF. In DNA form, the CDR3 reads TGTGCCAGCAGCGCGATGAGTAGGGGCACTGAAGCTTTCTTT. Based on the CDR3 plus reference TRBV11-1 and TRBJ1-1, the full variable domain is EAEVAQSPRYKITEKSQAVAFWCDPISGHATLYWYRQILGQGPELLVQFQDESVVDDSQLPKDRFSAERLKGVDSTLKIQPAELGDSAMYLCASSAMSRGTEAFFGQGTRLTVV.

The CDR3 loop reads CASSQQGTDTQYF. For the CDR3, the DNA is TGCGCCAGCAGCCAACAGGGCACAGATACGCAGTATTTT. V gene TRBV4-1 combines with J gene TRBJ2-3; D call uncertain. The length of the CDR3 is 13 residues. V was cut by 2 bases and J by 1 base, with 4 bases left in between. Germline V gene lookup returns CDR1 MGHRA and CDR2 YSYEKL.

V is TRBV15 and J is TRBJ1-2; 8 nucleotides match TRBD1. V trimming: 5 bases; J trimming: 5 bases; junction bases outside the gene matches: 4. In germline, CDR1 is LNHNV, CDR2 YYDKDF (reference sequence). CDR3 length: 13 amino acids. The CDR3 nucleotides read TGTGCCACCAGCGGACAGGGAAGGTATGGCTACACCTTC. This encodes CATSGQGRYGYTF.

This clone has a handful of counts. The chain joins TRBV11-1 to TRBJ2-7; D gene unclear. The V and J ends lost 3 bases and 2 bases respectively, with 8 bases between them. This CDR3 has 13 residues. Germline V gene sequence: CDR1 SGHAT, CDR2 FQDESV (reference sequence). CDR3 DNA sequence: TGTGCCAGCAGCTTTAACAAGCCCTACGAGCAGTACTTC. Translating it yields CASSFNKPYEQYF.

CDR3 sequence: CASSFGGGDEQYF. CDR3 in DNA: TGTGCCAGCAGCTTTGGGGGGGGCGACGAGCAGTACTTC. The chain is built from TRBV7-8 and TRBJ2-7, with a possible D match to TRBD2 (7 bases). The germline V gene has CDR1 SGHVS and CDR2 FQNEAQ. The CDR3 is 13 amino acids. Trimming cost V 3 bases and J 5 bases, with 11 bases left between them.

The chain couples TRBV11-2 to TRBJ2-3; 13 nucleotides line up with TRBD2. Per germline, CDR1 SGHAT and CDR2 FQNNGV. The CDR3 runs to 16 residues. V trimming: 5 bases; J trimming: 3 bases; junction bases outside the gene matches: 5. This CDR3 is CASSPRTSGRTDTQYF. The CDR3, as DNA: TGTGCCAGCAGCCCACGGACTAGCGGGAGAACAGATACGCAGTATTTT. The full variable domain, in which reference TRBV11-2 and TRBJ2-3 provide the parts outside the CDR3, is EAGVAQSPRYKIIEKRQSVAFWCNPISGHATLYWYQQILGQGPKLLIQFQNNGVVDDSQLPKDRFSAERLKGVDSTLKIQPAKLEDSAVYLCASSPRTSGRTDTQYFGPGTRLTVL.

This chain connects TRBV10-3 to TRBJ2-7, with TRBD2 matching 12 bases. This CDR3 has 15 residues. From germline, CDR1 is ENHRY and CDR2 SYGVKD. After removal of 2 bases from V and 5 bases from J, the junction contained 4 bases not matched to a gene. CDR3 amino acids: CAISEGGLAGHEQYF. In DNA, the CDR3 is TGTGCCATCAGTGAGGGTGGACTAGCGGGGCACGAGCAGTACTTC.

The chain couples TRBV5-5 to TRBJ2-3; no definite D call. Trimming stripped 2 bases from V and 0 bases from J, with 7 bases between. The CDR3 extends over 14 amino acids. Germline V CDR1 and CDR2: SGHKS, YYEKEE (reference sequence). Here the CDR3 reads CASSFTTSTDTQYF. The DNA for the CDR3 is TGTGCCAGCAGCTTCACGACTAGCACAGATACGCAGTATTTT.